This T cell receptor (beta chain) was sequenced during a study of T cell changes during pregnancy in multiple sclerosis. The CDR3 consists of 14 residues. V was pared by 0 bases and J by 7 bases, with 6 bases of the junction left unmatched. The germline gives CDR1 SGDLS, CDR2 YYNGEE. This clone came up once. Profiling relied on immunoSEQ multiplex PCR, and the TCRdb table lists in-frame clones only, not all of them. The sample includes around 51,000 clones, around 94% of them seen just once. The chain is built from TRBV9 and TRBJ2-5; 7 bases are shared with TRBD2. This receptor was taken from a female donor with multiple sclerosis, enrolled in a pregnancy study. Sample: CD4+ T cells from peripheral blood mononuclear cells, taken in the second trimester of pregnancy. DNA of the CDR3: TGTGCCAGCAGCGTAGGGCCCCAGCGGGGGACCCAGTACTTC. It yields the protein CASSVGPQRGTQYF.